The 31 T cell receptor beta chains presented below share a single source sample, sequenced in a study of T cells in Graves' hyperthyroidism and ophthalmopathy. The investigators amplified TCR beta CDR3 regions from RNA transcripts. When the TCR CDR3 underwent first-round RT-PCR, the HTBI primer set was used. TCRdb reanalysed the multiplex PCR reads using MiXCR and keeps one entry per CDR3 protein. The sample shows about 560,000 distinct CDR3 sequences, more than 15% of them seen only once. Sequenced material: blood. The receptors were gathered from a woman aged 25-40 years with Graves' hyperthyroidism.

This clonotype was recorded at least ten times. V is TRBV27 and J is TRBJ2-7; 7 bases line up with TRBD2. The CDR3 contains 15 residues. Germline assignment: CDR1 MNHEY and CDR2 SMNVEV (reference sequence). The V segment lost 7 bases and the J segment 2 bases; nucleotides outside the gene matches: 11. The DNA of the CDR3 is TGTGCCAGCAATTCAGCGGGACGGGACCCCTACGAGCAGTACTTC. It specifies CASNSAGRDPYEQYF.

Comments on this clonotype: A much larger clone lies one base from this, so it may be a read error. The V call is TRBV2, the J call TRBJ2-7; TRBD1 is a possible D gene (6 bases). The length of the CDR3 is 14 residues. The germline V gene encodes CDR1 SNHLY and CDR2 FYNNEI. As DNA, the CDR3 is TGTGCCGGCAGGGGCCTACAGGGTTGGAACGAGCAGTACTTC. Translation gives CAGRGLQGWNEQYF. The full variable domain, in which reference TRBV2 and TRBJ2-7 provide the parts outside the CDR3, is EPEVTQTPSHQVTQMGQEVILRCVPISNHLYFYWYRQILGQKVEFLVSFYNNEISEKSEIFDDQFSVERPDGSNFTLKIRSTKLEDSAMYFCAGRGLQGWNEQYFGPGTRLTVT.

The table lists this clonotype with a count of one. A much larger clone differs from this one at a single base, so this may be a read error. The chain joins TRBV3-1 to TRBJ2-5; TRBD2 matches at 13 bases. The closer fit of TRBJ2-1 to the DNA end suggests the J call may be wrong. Germline V lookup: CDR1 LGHDT, CDR2 YNNKEL (reference sequence). CDR3 size: 16 residues. DNA of the CDR3: TGTGCCAGCAGCCAAGGGACTAGCGGGAGAAGAGAGACCCAGTTCTTC. Protein product: CASSQGTSGRRETQFF.

In this sample, this clonotype turned up many times. V and J are TRBV30 and TRBJ2-2; 13 bases are shared with TRBD2. Germline CDR1 and CDR2: GTSNPN and SVGIG (reference sequence). The CDR3 covers 18 residues. Unmatched junction bases numbered 10, after V lost 3 bases and J lost 3 bases. CDR3 DNA: TGTGCCTGGAGAGGGACTAGCGGGGATCGCTTGTACACCGGGGAGCTGTTTTTT. It translates to CAWRGTSGDRLYTGELFF.

This clonotype was seen at least ten times. This chain joins TRBV12-3 or TRBV12-4 and TRBJ1-5; D unclear. The V gene lost 3 bases and the J gene lost 1 base, with 10 bases spanning the gap. The CDR3 totals 15 residues. CDR3 in amino acids: CASSLVGWSNQPQHF. For the CDR3, the DNA is TGTGCCAGCAGTTTGGTAGGGTGGAGCAATCAGCCCCAGCATTTT.

This clonotype came up many times. The V and J genes are TRBV6-1 and TRBJ1-5; no clear D gene. The germline V gene encodes CDR1 MNHNS and CDR2 SASEGT. V was cut by 6 bases and J by 5 bases, with 17 bases left in between. The CDR3 runs 15 residues. The CDR3 sequence is CASSPKPRQYQPQHF. CDR3 coding DNA: TGTGCCAGCAGCCCCAAACCCAGACAATATCAGCCCCAGCATTTT.

The table lists this clonotype with many counts. This chain connects TRBV12-3 or TRBV12-4 to TRBJ2-3; D possibly uses TRBD1 or TRBD2 (6 bases each). CDR3 length: 15 amino acids. Trimming stripped 2 bases from V and 3 bases from J, with 12 bases between. In DNA form, the CDR3 reads TGTGCCAGCAGTTTATCGGGGGCGGCGACAGATACGCAGTATTTT. It codes for CASSLSGAATDTQYF.

This clonotype was seen more than once but under ten times. The V call is TRBV7-3, the J call TRBJ2-2; 8 nucleotides line up with TRBD2. Germline CDR1 is SGHTA and CDR2 is FQGTGA. The CDR3 sequence is 16 residues long. Trimming removed 5 bases from V and 8 bases from J; junction bases left unmatched: 13. CDR3: CASSLQAGVRWGELFF. Here the CDR3 DNA reads TGTGCCAGCAGCCTGCAAGCGGGAGTACGTTGGGGGGAGCTGTTTTTT.

V is TRBV20-1 and J is TRBJ2-7, with 14 bases identical to TRBD2. The CDR3 is 15 residues long. Germline V CDR1 and CDR2: DFQATT, SNEGSKA (reference sequence). J gave up 1 base and V 3 bases, and 2 bases lay outside the gene matches. The CDR3 loop is CSARGLAGDSYEQYF. In nucleotides, the CDR3 is TGCAGTGCTAGGGGACTAGCGGGAGATTCCTACGAGCAGTACTTC.

The rearrangement joins TRBV15 to TRBJ2-7, with D possibly matching TRBD1 (5 bases). The CDR3 is 15 residues long. CDR1 is LNHNV, CDR2 YYDKDF, per germline (reference sequence). Between the trimmed V and J ends, which lost 0 bases and 5 bases, there was a span of 14 bases. The CDR3 nucleotides are TGTGCCACCAGCAGAGATCAGCACAAGGGGCACGAGCAGTACTTC. It codes for CATSRDQHKGHEQYF.

This clonotype was seen at least ten times. The chain recombines TRBV10-3 with TRBJ2-3; weak D call: TRBD1 (5 bases). Deletions cut 7 bases from V and 0 bases from J, with 14 bases between. This CDR3 is 15 amino acids long. CDR1 is ENHRY and CDR2 is SYGVKD in the germline V gene. CDR3 nucleotides: TGTGCCATCATGCGAGGCAGGGTCAGCACAGATACGCAGTATTTT. It codes for CAIMRGRVSTDTQYF.

The J gene is TRBJ2-3, the V gene TRBV10-2, with D perhaps matching TRBD2 (7 bases). This CDR3 is built from 15 residues. V was shortened by 3 bases and J by 0 bases, with 10 bases between the two germline ends. CDR1 WSHSY and CDR2 SAAADI come from the germline V gene. For the CDR3, the DNA is TGCGCCAGCAGTGATAGGGGGGGCAGCACAGATACGCAGTATTTT. This gives the protein CASSDRGGSTDTQYF.

V is TRBV4-1 and J is TRBJ1-6; tentatively, D is TRBD1 (5 bases). The germline V and J ends were trimmed by 4 bases and 14 bases, with 15 bases remaining between them. From germline, CDR1 is MGHRA and CDR2 YSYEKL. The CDR3 totals 13 residues. The CDR3 nucleotides read TGCGCCAGCAGCCCCCCCGGGGGGTTCACCCTCCACTTT. As protein: CASSPPGGFTLHF.

The sample holds a few counts of this clonotype. The rearrangement links TRBV15 to TRBJ1-5; 8 bases fit TRBD1. There are 16 residues in the CDR3. J was trimmed by 1 base and V by 2 bases; bases with no gene match: 4. Germline V gene data show CDR1 as LNHNV and CDR2 as YYDKDF (reference sequence). The CDR3 region has the DNA TGTGCCACCAGCAGATCAGGGGGCTTGAGCAATCAGCCCCAGCATTTT. Translated: CATSRSGGLSNQPQHF.

This clonotype has a handful of counts. The chain joins TRBV11-1 to TRBJ2-7; 10 nucleotides agree with TRBD2. Germline CDR1 SGHAT, CDR2 FQDESV (reference sequence). This CDR3 has 16 amino acids. Trimming took 5 bases from V and 3 from J; bases not matched to a gene: 10. Written as DNA, the CDR3 is TGTGCCAGCAGCCTGAAAACTAGCGGGACCTTCTACGAGCAGTACTTC. This translates into CASSLKTSGTFYEQYF.

This chain uses TRBV3-1 with TRBJ2-7; 15 positions agree with TRBD2. V was clipped by 4 bases and J by 5 bases; unmatched bases: 12. CDR1 LGHDT and CDR2 YNNKEL come from the germline V gene (reference sequence). This CDR3 contains 18 residues. The CDR3 DNA reads as TGTGCCAGCAGCCGCGGACTAGCGGGAGGGCCTTTGTGGAACGAGCAGTACTTC. It is translated as CASSRGLAGGPLWNEQYF.

The chain links TRBV6-1 to TRBJ2-7; TRBD2 aligns across 7 bases. Germline CDR1 is MNHNS and CDR2 is SASEGT. The CDR3 loop spans 15 amino acids. J gave up 7 bases and V 6 bases, and 15 bases lay outside the gene matches. The CDR3 DNA reads TGTGCCAGCAGACCTACTAGCGCAACTGCCTTAGAGCAGTACTTC. Amino acids: CASRPTSATALEQYF.

In its sample, this clonotype was seen a few times. The rearrangement uses TRBV18 and TRBJ2-7; tentative D call: TRBD1 (5 bases). V shed 0 bases and J shed 3 bases, with 9 bases lying between them. CDR1 is KGHSH and CDR2 is LQKENI in the germline V gene. The CDR3 contains 14 residues. The CDR3 nucleotides read TGTGCCAGCTCACCACCGACAGTCCTCTACGAGCAGTACTTC. Its translation: CASSPPTVLYEQYF.

The table lists this clonotype with many counts. The rearrangement uses TRBV7-2 and TRBJ1-1; no definite D call. Trimming took off 3 bases at V and 10 bases at J, with 15 bases between the two ends. Germline values: CDR1 SGHTA, CDR2 FQGNSA. The length of the CDR3 is 13 residues. Here the CDR3 reads CASSFPLLGPAFF. The CDR3 DNA follows: TGTGCCAGCAGCTTCCCCTTGCTTGGGCCAGCTTTCTTT.

This clonotype was detected a few times. The CDR3 reads CATSPGLDVEQFF. CDR3 DNA: TGTGCCACTTCACCGGGACTAGATGTCGAGCAGTTCTTC. The V and J genes are TRBV24-1 and TRBJ2-1; 8 bases agree with TRBD2. The CDR3 covers 13 residues. The ends lost 10 bases at V and 10 bases at J; junction bases unmatched: 11. Germline values: CDR1 KGHDR, CDR2 SFDVKD.

This clonotype occurred many times. The CDR3 sequence is CASSSDRGLWNEQFF. CDR3 nucleotides: TGTGCCAGCAGCTCGGACAGGGGGCTTTGGAATGAGCAGTTCTTC. The chain links TRBV7-2 to TRBJ2-1, with TRBD1 matching 11 bases. CDR1 and CDR2 from the germline V gene are SGHTA and FQGNSA. Trimming cost V 4 bases and J 7 bases; bases outside gene matches: 6. The CDR3 totals 15 residues.

This clonotype appeared many times. The rearrangement joins TRBV13 to TRBJ2-1; 8 bases line up with TRBD2. The CDR3 sequence is 14 residues long. In germline, CDR1 is PRHDT, CDR2 FYEKMQ (reference sequence). V lost 4 bases and J lost 9; bases outside the gene matches: 8. The CDR3 DNA is TGTGCCAGCAGCTCCGGACTAGCCAGATCTGAGCAGTTCTTC. Residues: CASSSGLARSEQFF.

This clonotype was found many times. This chain uses TRBV28 with TRBJ2-7; D is uncertain. CDR3 size: 13 residues. Germline CDR1 is MDHEN and CDR2 is SYDVKM. V was shortened by 7 bases and J by 2 bases, with 12 bases between the two germline ends. Here the CDR3 DNA reads TGTGCCAGCACAGGCAGCCTGACCTACGAGCAGTACTTC. Translating it yields CASTGSLTYEQYF. The full variable domain, completed using reference TRBV28 and TRBJ2-7, is DVKVTQSSRYLVKRTGEKVFLECVQDMDHENMFWYRQDPGLGLRLIYFSYDVKMKEKGDIPEGYSVSREKKERFSLILESASTNQTSMYLCASTGSLTYEQYFGPGTRLTVT.

This clonotype has just a few counts. The V and J genes are TRBV7-2 and TRBJ1-5; D is ambiguous. CDR3 length: 12 residues. From germline, CDR1 is SGHTA and CDR2 FQGNSA. Trimming stripped 4 bases from V and 15 bases from J, with 16 bases between. The CDR3 bases are TGTGCCAGCAGCTCAACGCTAGCCGGAGGGCATTTT. This sequence encodes CASSSTLAGGHF.

This clonotype was seen repeatedly, ten times or more. The chain joins TRBV27 to TRBJ2-7; weak D call: TRBD2 (6 bases). V lost 6 bases to trimming and J lost 6 bases, with 18 bases between them. CDR3 length: 14 residues. CDR1 MNHEY and CDR2 SMNVEV come from the germline V gene (reference sequence). The CDR3 loop is CASSGDSGGGEQYF. The CDR3 DNA follows: TGTGCCAGCAGCGGGGACTCCGGTGGGGGCGAGCAGTACTTC.

This clonotype was counted ten times or more. The chain recombines TRBV3-1 with TRBJ2-1; 10 positions match TRBD2. The germline V gene has CDR1 LGHDT and CDR2 YNNKEL (reference sequence). Trimming at V came to 1 base and at J to 8 bases, leaving 8 bases not matched to a gene. The CDR3 has 16 residues. The CDR3: CASSQVLAGVSHEQFF. As DNA, the CDR3 is TGTGCCAGCAGCCAAGTTCTAGCGGGAGTCTCCCATGAGCAGTTCTTC.

In its sample, this clonotype was seen a few times. The V and J genes are TRBV14 and TRBJ1-1, with a possible D match to TRBD1 (6 bases). Germline CDR1 SGHDN, CDR2 FVKESK. This CDR3 comprises 16 residues. V lost 0 bases and J 4 bases, leaving 15 bases between the germline ends. The CDR3 nucleotides read TGTGCCAGCAGCCAAGAATCACAGGGCCGCAGCACTGAAGCTTTCTTT. Its translation is CASSQESQGRSTEAFF. Using reference TRBV14 and TRBJ1-1 for the parts outside the CDR3, the full variable domain is EAGVTQFPSHSVIEKGQTVTLRCDPISGHDNLYWYRRVMGKEIKFLLHFVKESKQDESGMPNNRFLAERTGGTYSTLKVQPAELEDSGVYFCASSQESQGRSTEAFFGQGTRLTVV.

As to this clonotype: A read error is possible here, since a much larger clone lies one base away. The CDR3 region is CASSQGSERTHEQYF. Here the CDR3 DNA reads TGTGCCAGCAGCCAAGGATCGGAGCGAACCCACGAGCAGTACTTC. The chain employs TRBV11-2 and TRBJ2-7; D remains ambiguous. The CDR3 sequence is 15 residues long. Trimming took 5 bases from V and 5 from J, leaving 19 bases between them. From germline, CDR1 is SGHAT and CDR2 FQNNGV.

This sequence joins TRBV4-1 and TRBJ2-1; D unresolved. This CDR3 is 16 amino acids long. The V gene lost 0 bases and the J gene lost 5 bases, with 14 bases spanning the gap. From germline, CDR1 is MGHRA and CDR2 YSYEKL. The CDR3 DNA follows: TGCGCCAGCAGCCAAGACTATACCCCCTACGACAATGAGCAGTTCTTC. Its protein is CASSQDYTPYDNEQFF.

With regard to this clonotype: A read error is possible here, since a much larger clone lies one base away. The chain's CDR3 is CAGRRTGGAETQYF. The CDR3 DNA reads TGTGCCGGCAGGAGGACAGGGGGCGCAGAGACCCAGTACTTC. This sequence joins TRBV11-1 and TRBJ2-5; 11 bases map to TRBD1. Germline CDR1 SGHAT, CDR2 FQDESV (reference sequence). This CDR3 contains 14 residues. The complete variable domain, with remaining parts taken from reference TRBV11-1 and TRBJ2-5, reads EAEVAQSPRYKITEKSQAVAFWCDPISGHATLYWYRQILGQGPELLVQFQDESVVDDSQLPKDRFSAERLKGVDSTLKIQPAELGDSAMYLCAGRRTGGAETQYFGPGTRLLVL.

This clonotype has ten or more counts. The chain combines TRBV3-1 with TRBJ1-6; no firm D call. This CDR3 is 14 amino acids long. Deletions cut 4 bases from V and 6 bases from J, with 10 bases between. Looked up from germline, CDR1 is LGHDT and CDR2 is YNNKEL (reference sequence). This CDR3 is CASSPTGSNSPLHF. In nucleotides, the CDR3 is TGTGCCAGCAGCCCGACGGGTAGTAATTCACCCCTCCACTTT.